The 5 T cell receptor beta chains in this list originate from one sample, sequenced in a study of control samples from healthy donors and cancer patients. Method: immunoSEQ multiplex PCR; TCRdb's copy keeps in-frame clones and lacks some. The sample yields 100,000 to 150,000 clones, approximately 90% seen once. The sequenced sample consisted of blood. The receptors were gathered from a man aged 18 to 30 in good health.

This clone came up once. The V gene is TRBV25-1, the J gene TRBJ2-5; no clear D. Germline V lookup: CDR1 MGHDK, CDR2 SYGVNS. Trimming shortened V by 5 bases and J by 13 bases, and 14 bases separated the two germline ends. This CDR3 spans 11 amino acids. As DNA, the CDR3 is TGTGCCAGCAGTACCCAAGGCCCCATGTACTTC. Amino acids: CASSTQGPMYF.

J is TRBJ2-6 and V is TRBV6-4, with D unresolved. Trimming shortened V by 0 bases and J by 3 bases, and 0 bases separated the two germline ends. The CDR3 sequence is 13 residues long. Germline-derived CDR1 and CDR2 are MRHNA and SNTAGT. DNA of the CDR3: TGTGCCAGCAGTGACTCTGGGGCCAACGTCCTGACTTTC. Translation gives CASSDSGANVLTF.

The gene calls are TRBV5-6 and TRBJ2-1; D gene ambiguous. Trimming left V 4 bases short and J 6 bases short, with 17 bases between. In germline, CDR1 is SGHDT, CDR2 YYEEEE. The CDR3 has 15 residues. As DNA, the CDR3 is TGTGCCAGCAGCGAGGACCCTGGGGTCTCCAATGAGCAGTTCTTC. Protein sequence: CASSEDPGVSNEQFF.

The gene calls are TRBV19 and TRBJ2-7; D may be TRBD2 (5 bases). Germline V CDR1 and CDR2: LNHDA, SQIVND (reference sequence). The CDR3 is made up of 12 amino acids. The germline V and J ends were trimmed by 8 bases and 1 base, with 9 bases remaining between them. CDR3 bases: TGTGCCAGTCTCAGCGGATCCTACGAGCAGTACTTC. It codes for CASLSGSYEQYF.

This clone appeared once. The chain uses TRBV2 and TRBJ1-3, with unresolved D. CDR1 is SNHLY, CDR2 FYNNEI, per germline. Trimming removed 3 bases from V and 0 bases from J, with 6 bases in between. This CDR3 has 14 residues. CDR3 coding DNA: TGTGCCAGCAGTGACAGATACTCTGGAAACACCATATATTTT. This translates into CASSDRYSGNTIYF.